A selection of T cell receptor beta chains follows, all from one sample in a study of long-term antiretroviral therapy in people with HIV. Sequencing used immunoSEQ multiplex PCR; TCRdb keeps in-frame clones, though not all of them. This table has 25,000 to 35,000 clones, more than 85% appearing once. Sequenced here: unsorted PBMCs, sampled 2 years after starting antiretroviral therapy. Receptors were obtained from a man aged 50 to 60 with HIV. The CDR3 runs from the conserved cysteine through the conserved F or W. The order of the fields is V gene, D gene, J gene, clone size, CDR3 DNA, CDR3 protein. A D gene is named only where the DNA matches it firmly. Clone sizes are given selectively: once, few, many, or a class where the clone is expanded.

TRBV11-3	TRBD1	TRBJ2-7	-	TGTGCCAGCAGCTTAGACCCCTCCACAGGGGGTGGGTCCTACGAGCAGTACTTC	CASSLDPSTGGGSYEQYF
TRBV7-8	TRBD1	TRBJ2-7	-	TGTGCCAGCAGCTTACCCGGACAGGGGTCATCCTACGAGCAGTACTTC	CASSLPGQGSSYEQYF
TRBV15	-	TRBJ2-5	-	TGTGCCACCAGCAGAGATGTAACCGGCGGGACCCAGTACTTC	CATSRDVTGGTQYF
TRBV27	-	TRBJ1-5	-	TGTGCCAGCAGTTTGAACAGATATCAGCCCCAGCATTTT	CASSLNRYQPQHF
TRBV5-8	-	TRBJ1-5	once	TGTGCCAGCAGCTTGAGGGTGTGGCAGCCCCAGCATTTT	CASSLRVWQPQHF
TRBV7-9	TRBD1	TRBJ1-2	-	TGTGCCAGCAGCTTAGGGACAGGGGGCCACTATGGCTACACCTTC	CASSLGTGGHYGYTF
TRBV5-1	-	TRBJ2-3	-	TGCGCCAGCAGCTCACCCCGGGACGCCACAGATACGCAGTATTTT	CASSSPRDATDTQYF
TRBV7-8	-	TRBJ2-7	few	TGTGCCAGCAGCCCCGCAGTCGGACAGTCCTACGAGCAGTACTTC	CASSPAVGQSYEQYF
TRBV11-3	TRBD2	TRBJ2-2	-	TGTGCCAGCAGCGCGATAGCGGGAGGGAACACCGGGGAGCTGTTTTTT	CASSAIAGGNTGELFF
TRBV11-1	TRBD1	TRBJ1-1	-	TGTGCCAGCGGTCACCACCTCCGGCCCGGGACAGGGTACACTGAAGCTTTCTTT	CASGHHLRPGTGYTEAFF
TRBV5-1	TRBD2	TRBJ2-5	-	TGCGCCAGCAACCCGATGTCTAGCGGTCAAGAGACCCAGTACTTC	CASNPMSSGQETQYF
TRBV19	TRBD1	TRBJ2-7	-	TGTGCCAGTAGTATTTGGGCAGGGGGCTCCTACGAGCAGTACTTC	CASSIWAGGSYEQYF
TRBV19	TRBD1	TRBJ1-1	-	TGTGCCAGTAGACCGGGACAGGGCTCTGAAGCTTTCTTT	CASRPGQGSEAFF
TRBV2	-	TRBJ2-3	-	TGTGCCAGCAGGCCTCATTATTCAGATACGCAGTATTTT	CASRPHYSDTQYF
TRBV19	-	TRBJ1-5	-	TGTGCCAGTAGTACGATAAATCAGCCCCAGCATTTT	CASSTINQPQHF
TRBV7-9	-	TRBJ1-2	few	TGTGCCAGCAGCTTAGAGGCAGAAGGCTATGGCTACACCTTC	CASSLEAEGYGYTF
TRBV9	-	TRBJ2-1	-	TGTGCCAGCAGCGTATTAGGGGGAGGGCCGGGGGATGAGCAGTTCTTC	CASSVLGGGPGDEQFF
TRBV27	TRBD2	TRBJ2-2	-	TGTGCCAGCAGTTTAATCCGACTAGCGGGGGGAGGCGGGGAGCTGTTTTTT	CASSLIRLAGGGGELFF